This T cell receptor (beta chain) comes out of a study of shared clonotypes between healthy human individuals. Repertoires were generated with immunoSEQ multiplex PCR, while TCRdb's copy carries only in-frame clones and drops some. Of approximately 470,000 clones in the sample, around 80% were seen once. The CDR3 is 14 residues long. The V gene's germline CDR1 is WNHNN and CDR2 SYGVQD (reference sequence). V shed 3 bases and J shed 6 bases, with 11 bases lying between them. The sequence came from a middle-aged woman in good health. Some clones in this sample may be carry-over from other donors' samples. The rearrangement joins TRBV10-1 to TRBJ2-2; no firm D call. The sample taken for sequencing was PBMCs. CDR3 sequence (DNA): TGCGCCAGCAGTGAACCCTTGGGCTCCGGGGAGCTGTTTTTT. Its protein product is CASSEPLGSGELFF.